This entry lists 20 T cell receptor beta chains sequenced from one sample in a study of breast tumors, draining lymph nodes, adjacent tissues. TCRdb reprocessed the multiplex PCR reads via MiXCR and lists one record per CDR3 protein. The sample consists of thousands of distinct CDR3 sequences, about 40% of them appearing once. The source material was tumor-adjacent breast tissue. These receptors all come from a female donor with breast cancer. Some clones in this sample may be carry-over from other donors' samples.

The sample holds many counts of this clonotype. The chain is built from TRBV7-3 and TRBJ2-1; D gene unclear. The CDR3 loop spans 15 amino acids. Germline CDR1 SGHTA, CDR2 FQGTGA. The V and J ends lost 1 base and 0 bases respectively, with 7 bases between them. CDR3 bases: TGTGCCAGCAGCTTAAGATCGGTCTCCTACAATGAGCAGTTCTTC. It codes for CASSLRSVSYNEQFF.

In its sample, this clonotype is medium-sized (0.01 to 0.1%). J is TRBJ1-5 and V is TRBV7-9, with D possibly TRBD1 on 6 matching bases. The CDR3 covers 14 residues. From germline, CDR1 is SEHNR and CDR2 FQNEAQ (reference sequence). Trimming pared 3 bases from V and 3 bases from J, leaving 9 bases between. The CDR3 region is CASSLTGFNQPQHF. Here the CDR3 DNA reads TGTGCCAGCAGCTTGACAGGTTTCAATCAGCCCCAGCATTTT. The entire variable domain, with the rest obtained from reference TRBV7-9 and TRBJ1-5, is as follows: DTGVSQNPRHKITKRGQNVTFRCDPISEHNRLYWYRQTLGQGPEFLTYFQNEAQLEKSRLLSDRFSAERPKGSFSTLEIQRTEQGDSAMYLCASSLTGFNQPQHFGDGTRLSIL.

The rearrangement uses TRBV19 and TRBJ2-7; 14 bases are shared with TRBD2. Per the germline V gene, CDR1 is LNHDA and CDR2 is SQIVND (reference sequence). The length of the CDR3 is 16 residues. Trimming cost V 4 bases and J 4 bases; bases outside gene matches: 6. The CDR3 here is CASSTRTSGRKYEQYF. The DNA for the CDR3 is TGTGCCAGTAGTACAAGGACTAGCGGGAGGAAATACGAGCAGTACTTC.

This clonotype is labeled as medium-sized (0.01 to 0.1%). CDR3: CASAPGTGDGEQYF. CDR3 in DNA: TGTGCTAGTGCCCCTGGGACAGGGGACGGCGAGCAGTACTTC. The chain joins TRBV12-5 to TRBJ2-7, with 10 bases that match TRBD1. Germline V gene sequence: CDR1 LGHNT, CDR2 FRNRAP. The CDR3 is 14 residues long. Trimming took 7 bases from V and 6 from J; bases not matched to a gene: 9.

This clonotype is classed as medium-sized. The chain has TRBV7-9 and TRBJ2-7, with D perhaps matching TRBD1 (5 bases). Germline V gene sequence: CDR1 SEHNR, CDR2 FQNEAQ (reference sequence). V was clipped by 5 bases and J by 2 bases, with 19 bases between them. This CDR3 is 16 amino acids long. The CDR3 loop reads CASSQGDKGRAYEQYF. The CDR3, as DNA: TGTGCCAGCAGCCAAGGGGATAAAGGGCGAGCCTACGAGCAGTACTTC.

This clonotype occurred many times. V usage is TRBV20-1 and J usage is TRBJ2-1; possible D gene TRBD1, 6 bases. The germline gives CDR1 DFQATT, CDR2 SNEGSKA (reference sequence). This CDR3 contains 14 residues. Trimming pared 7 bases from V and 8 bases from J, leaving 21 bases between. CDR3 nucleotides: TGCAGTGGCGTAAGGCCCACGACAGGTGATGAGCAGTTCTTC. As protein: CSGVRPTTGDEQFF.

By frequency in the sample, this clonotype is medium-sized. CDR3: CASSLFGVPESPLHF. The DNA for the CDR3 is TGTGCCAGCAGCTTGTTCGGGGTTCCGGAGTCACCCCTCCACTTT. The chain uses TRBV5-8 and TRBJ1-6; D is ambiguous. CDR3 length: 15 amino acids. Trimming left V 1 base short and J 10 bases short, with 15 bases between. In germline, CDR1 is SGHTS, CDR2 YDEGEE.

The genes are TRBV5-4 and TRBJ2-3; D is undetermined. The CDR3 runs to 12 residues. CDR1 is SGHNT, CDR2 YYREEE, per germline (reference sequence). V shed 2 bases and J shed 5 bases, with 6 bases lying between them. Here the CDR3 DNA reads TGTGCCAGCAGCTTTTGGGGAGATACGCAGTATTTT. It translates to CASSFWGDTQYF.

Turning to this clonotype: A read error may explain this, as a much larger clone is one base away. CDR3 bases: TGTGCCAGCAGTTTAGGTAGCACCCTCTACAAGCAGTACTTC. Translation: CASSLGSTLYKQYF. The rearrangement joins TRBV28 to TRBJ2-7; D remains ambiguous. This CDR3 comprises 14 residues. The germline gives CDR1 MDHEN, CDR2 SYDVKM.

This clonotype showed up many times. V is TRBV20-1 and J is TRBJ1-5; D unclear. Germline V gene data show CDR1 as DFQATT and CDR2 as SNEGSKA (reference sequence). V lost 2 bases and J lost 0, with 11 bases in between. The CDR3 has 15 residues. In DNA, the CDR3 is TGCAGTGCTAGAACTGCTAGTTATAGCAATCAGCCCCAGCATTTT. Its translation is CSARTASYSNQPQHF.

The chain has TRBV20-1 and TRBJ1-5; D gene uncertain. Germline CDR1 and CDR2: DFQATT and SNEGSKA (reference sequence). The CDR3 has 14 amino acids. The CDR3 bases are TGCATTGCACCAGGACGGATCCTAACGCAGCCCCAGCATTTT. Its translation: CIAPGRILTQPQHF.

The sample holds many counts of this clonotype. A much larger clone sits a single nucleotide away, making a read error possible. The chain employs TRBV2 and TRBJ2-7; perhaps TRBD1 as D (5 bases). The length of the CDR3 is 11 residues. The germline V gene has CDR1 SNHLY and CDR2 FYNNEI. The V end lost 6 bases, the J end lost 5 bases, and 8 bases lay between the germline ends. Here the CDR3 reads CASSRADEQYF. The DNA for the CDR3 is TGTGCCAGCAGCAGGGCCGACGAGCAGTACTTC.

The rearrangement uses TRBV5-4 and TRBJ2-1, with D maybe TRBD1 (5 bases). CDR3 length equals 12 residues. Germline-derived CDR1 and CDR2 are SGHNT and YYREEE (reference sequence). V lost 1 base and J lost 8, with 7 bases in between. The CDR3 bases are TGTGCCAGCAGCTTGCTAGGGGATGAGCAGTTCTTC. Its translation: CASSLLGDEQFF.

This clonotype came up once. The chain is built from TRBV4-1 and TRBJ1-4; 10 positions match TRBD1. The CDR3 totals 16 residues. Germline CDR1 reads MGHRA; CDR2 reads YSYEKL. Germline trimming cut 1 base from V and 6 bases from J; bases unmatched to any gene: 5. The CDR3: CASSQGIGQGDEKLFF. CDR3 bases: TGCGCCAGCAGCCAAGGAATTGGACAGGGGGATGAAAAACTGTTTTTT.

This clonotype is medium-sized. V usage is TRBV10-2 and J usage is TRBJ1-5; D uncertain. Trimming cost V 4 bases and J 0 bases, with 4 bases left between them. The germline CDR1 and CDR2 sequences are WSHSY and SAAADI. CDR3 length: 13 amino acids. CDR3 DNA sequence: TGCGCCAGCAGTGTAGATAGCAATCAGCCCCAGCATTTT. This gives the protein CASSVDSNQPQHF.

This clonotype was recorded at least ten times. V gene TRBV28 combines with J gene TRBJ2-7; the D is unclear. Per germline, CDR1 MDHEN and CDR2 SYDVKM. V was shortened by 3 bases and J by 0 bases, with 9 bases between the two germline ends. There are 14 residues in the CDR3. The CDR3 nucleotides are TGTGCCAGCAGTTTTCTTACAGACTCCTACGAGCAGTACTTC. Amino acid sequence: CASSFLTDSYEQYF.

The chain couples TRBV10-3 to TRBJ2-7, with D perhaps TRBD1 (5 bases). V was clipped by 11 bases and J by 6 bases, with 17 bases between them. This CDR3 region has 12 residues. Germline-derived CDR1 and CDR2 are ENHRY and SYGVKD. The CDR3 DNA sequence: TGTGCCGGGGCGGAAGACCCTGCCGAGCAGTACTTC. It codes for CAGAEDPAEQYF.

This chain joins TRBV19 and TRBJ1-1, with TRBD1 as a possible D gene (5 bases). CDR3 length: 11 residues. Germline values: CDR1 LNHDA, CDR2 SQIVND (reference sequence). The V gene lost 6 bases and the J gene lost 8 bases, with 10 bases spanning the gap. CDR3 amino acids: CASRLGREAFF. The DNA for the CDR3 is TGTGCCAGTAGGCTGGGACGCGAAGCTTTCTTT.

The rearrangement uses TRBV7-2 and TRBJ2-7, with TRBD2 matching 13 bases. The J segment lost 7 bases and the V segment lost 5 bases, leaving 14 bases of the junction unmatched. Germline CDR1 reads SGHTA; CDR2 reads FQGNSA. This CDR3 has 17 residues. The CDR3 nucleotides read TGTGCCAGCAGCCCGACCGGGACTAGCGGGGCCCTGGGAGAGCAGTACTTC. Translation gives CASSPTGTSGALGEQYF.

This clonotype showed up many times. The chain recombines TRBV28 with TRBJ1-2; 7 nucleotides match TRBD1. Germline V gives CDR1 MDHEN, CDR2 SYDVKM. The CDR3 has 14 amino acids. Germline trimming cut 3 bases from V and 7 bases from J; bases unmatched to any gene: 8. CDR3 amino acids: CASSLEGATSGYTF. The CDR3 DNA reads TGTGCCAGCAGTTTGGAGGGGGCGACGAGTGGCTACACCTTC.